This T cell receptor beta chain was recorded in a study of control samples from healthy donors and cancer patients. Repertoires were generated with immunoSEQ multiplex PCR, while TCRdb's copy carries only in-frame clones and drops some. This sample yields around 75,000 clones, of which over 80% are seen a single time; about 5.6% belongs to the top ten. Sequencing used blood. The TCR sequence derives from a woman aged 60-75 years in good health.

The CDR3 DNA is TGTGCCAGCAGCTTAGTAACAGGGACCTACAATGAGCAGTTCTTC. It encodes CASSLVTGTYNEQFF. The gene calls are TRBV7-9 and TRBJ2-1, with a tentative D call TRBD1 (6 bases). This CDR3 has 15 amino acids. With 1 base removed from V and 2 bases from J, the gap between germline ends came to 9 bases. The germline CDR1 and CDR2 sequences are SEHNR and FQNEAQ (reference sequence). Full variable domain (rest looked up from reference TRBV7-9 and TRBJ2-1): DTGVSQNPRHKITKRGQNVTFRCDPISEHNRLYWYRQTLGQGPEFLTYFQNEAQLEKSRLLSDRFSAERPKGSFSTLEIQRTEQGDSAMYLCASSLVTGTYNEQFFGPGTRLTVL.